The source of this T cell receptor (beta chain) is a study of T cells of healthy individuals (dated by TCRdb to 2017 to 2018). To note about this clonotype: The antigen it recognizes is unknown. Base qualities are missing; no much larger clone stands one base away.

The receptor library was made with 5' RACE. Sequencing relied on an Illumina MiSeq. Using fastp at Q25 and MiXCR, TCRdb reprocessed the public reads and kept productive beta chains. When rows share a CDR3 protein, they turn into one entry using the most common DNA and genes. Present in this sample are 55,000 to 65,000 distinct CDR3 sequences, about a sixth of which were seen just once. The ten largest make up approximately 4.8% of the sample. This clonotype originated in a human donor in good health.

The DNA reads TGTGCCAGCAGTATGATCCCTACGGGTACAAATTACGAGCAGTACTTC. Its protein reads: CASSMIPTGTNYEQYF. Recombination joined TRBV2 with TRBJ2-7, with the D gene call left open. Reading from cysteine to phenylalanine, the CDR3 counts 16 amino acids. Just the 48-base CDR3 DNA is kept, in frame starting at base 1. The V end loses 5 bases and the J end loses 4 bases, and a stretch of 21 bases separates them. From the germline V gene, CDR1 is SNHLY and CDR2 is FYNNEI.